This T cell receptor beta chain came from a study of CD8 T cells in Susac syndrome. Blood CD8+ and CD4+ T cells underwent high-throughput TCR beta sequencing. While CD8+ and CD4+ T cells were isolated negatively, TEMRA cells were enriched by FACS. V lost 0 bases, J lost 6 bases, and 9 bases lay in between. The V gene's germline CDR1 is SGHTA and CDR2 FQGTGA. This CDR3 has 14 amino acids. RNA was extracted with the RNeasy kit, and a quantity of roughly 0.5 to 1 ug was reverse transcribed using random hexamers. By means of immunoSEQ multiplex PCR, TCR beta CDR3 spanning 54 Vbeta and 13 Jbeta underwent amplification. MiXCR, applied by TCRdb to the immunoSEQ multiplex PCR reads, yields one record per CDR3 protein. The table records fewer than 350,000 distinct CDR3 sequences, around 90% of them present only once. As for this clonotype: As yet, its antigen is unknown.

Study results and caveats: As acknowledged by the study, its TCR sequencing and HLA analysis included a relatively small number of individuals.

The chain links TRBV7-3 to TRBJ2-1; no definite D call. The sample consisted of CD4+ T cells from PBMCs. The TCR sequence derives from a human donor with multiple sclerosis. Written as DNA, the CDR3 is TGTGCCAGCAGCTTAACGCCGGAAGGCAATGAGCAGTTCTTC. Its translation is CASSLTPEGNEQFF.